The clone carrying this T cell receptor (beta chain) was detected only once. The record originates from a study of blood T cell repertoires in COVID-19. On the study more broadly: T cells, B-cell-depleted T cells, or PBMCs supplied cDNA or gDNA.

The table came from immunoSEQ multiplex PCR; TCRdb's copy has only in-frame clones and leaves some out. The table has about 170,000 clones, 82% seen once. Patients of the Seattle cohort, enrolled during active infection, were followed longitudinally. CDR3 size: 20 residues. CDR1 and CDR2 from the germline V gene are KGHDR and SFDVKD. V shed 0 bases, J shed 3 bases, and the junction held 13 bases outside the gene matches. The J gene is TRBJ1-3, the V gene TRBV24-1, with 10 bases aligning to TRBD1. This clonotype was sampled from a middle-aged woman with COVID-19, enrolled during active disease. The sequenced sample consisted of peripheral blood. CDR3 amino acids: CATSDLVWDRGLHCGNTIYF. Here the CDR3 DNA reads TGTGCCACCAGTGATTTGGTGTGGGACAGGGGCTTACACTGTGGAAACACCATATATTTT.